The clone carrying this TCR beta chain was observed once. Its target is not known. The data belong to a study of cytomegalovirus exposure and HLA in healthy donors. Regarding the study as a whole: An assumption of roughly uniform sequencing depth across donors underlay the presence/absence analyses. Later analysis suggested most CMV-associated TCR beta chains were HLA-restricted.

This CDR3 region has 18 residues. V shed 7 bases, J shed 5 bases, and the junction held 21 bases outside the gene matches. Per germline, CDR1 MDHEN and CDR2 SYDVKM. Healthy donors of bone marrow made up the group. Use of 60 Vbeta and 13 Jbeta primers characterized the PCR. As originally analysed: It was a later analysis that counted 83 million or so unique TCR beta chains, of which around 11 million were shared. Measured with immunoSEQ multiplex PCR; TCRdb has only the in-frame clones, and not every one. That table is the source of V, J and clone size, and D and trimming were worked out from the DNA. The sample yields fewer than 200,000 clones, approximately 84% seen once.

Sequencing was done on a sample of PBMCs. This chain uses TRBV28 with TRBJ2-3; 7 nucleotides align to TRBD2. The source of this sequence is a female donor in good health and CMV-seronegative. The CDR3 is CASTPFGGWGFRGDTQYF. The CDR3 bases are TGTGCCAGCACTCCCTTCGGGGGGTGGGGGTTTCGGGGAGATACGCAGTATTTT.